This is a list of T cell receptor beta chains from one sample in a study of blood T cell repertoires in COVID-19. Data came from immunoSEQ multiplex PCR; TCRdb stores just in-frame clones and leaves some out. This sample has around 370,000 clones, with 88% found just once. The specimen sequenced was peripheral blood. The receptors derive from a woman in her seventies with COVID-19, enrolled during active disease. Each CDR3 is given with its conserved first and last residue. Fields, in order: V gene, D gene, clone size, J gene, CDR3 protein, CDR3 DNA. D genes are given only for firm matches. Clone size appears in some rows only: once, few, many, or a class for an expanded clone.

V: TRBV28; D: TRBD1; size: -; J: TRBJ2-7; CDR3: CASSFGGQVYEQYF; DNA: TGTGCCAGCAGTTTCGGGGGACAGGTCTACGAGCAGTACTTC
V: TRBV7-2; D: TRBD1; size: -; J: TRBJ1-2; CDR3: CASSRFGTGLDYGYTF; DNA: TGTGCCAGCAGCAGATTTGGGACAGGGCTTGACTATGGCTACACCTTC
V: TRBV28; D: -; size: once; J: TRBJ1-5; CDR3: CASSFWGESQPQHF; DNA: TGTGCCAGCAGTTTCTGGGGGGAGAGTCAGCCCCAGCATTTT
V: TRBV7-9; D: TRBD2; size: -; J: TRBJ2-7; CDR3: CASSLSGAPYEQYF; DNA: TGTGCCAGCAGCCTTAGCGGGGCCCCCTACGAGCAGTACTTC
V: TRBV4-1; D: TRBD2; size: -; J: TRBJ2-3; CDR3: CASSQDPSGGADTQYF; DNA: TGCGCCAGCAGCCAAGATCCTAGCGGGGGGGCAGATACGCAGTATTTT
V: TRBV5-6; D: -; size: -; J: TRBJ2-1; CDR3: CASSFGLGEHNEQFF; DNA: TGTGCCAGCAGCTTCGGATTAGGAGAGCACAATGAGCAGTTCTTC
V: TRBV7-2; D: -; size: -; J: TRBJ1-1; CDR3: CASSANLGDTEAFF; DNA: TGTGCCAGCAGCGCGAACTTAGGGGACACTGAAGCTTTCTTT
V: TRBV19; D: -; size: -; J: TRBJ2-1; CDR3: CASSISDREQFF; DNA: TGTGCCAGTAGTATCTCCGACAGGGAGCAGTTCTTC
V: TRBV12-3/TRBV12-4; D: -; size: -; J: TRBJ1-1; CDR3: CASSLYFGDEAFF; DNA: TGTGCCAGCAGTTTATACTTTGGAGATGAAGCTTTCTTT
V: TRBV4-1; D: -; size: -; J: TRBJ1-2; CDR3: CASSRYGESNYGYTF; DNA: TGCGCCAGCAGCCGCTACGGGGAGTCTAACTATGGCTACACCTTC
V: TRBV3-1/TRBV3-2; D: TRBD2; size: -; J: TRBJ2-1; CDR3: CASSLPAAGGNEQFF; DNA: TGTGCCAGCAGCCTTCCCGCGGCGGGGGGTAATGAGCAGTTCTTC
V: TRBV24-1; D: -; size: -; J: TRBJ1-4; CDR3: CATSDPRGPGEKLFF; DNA: TGTGCCACCAGTGACCCTCGGGGTCCCGGTGAAAAACTGTTTTTT
V: TRBV27; D: -; size: -; J: TRBJ1-3; CDR3: CASSFSGNIGNTIYF; DNA: TGTGCCAGCAGTTTTTCAGGGAATATTGGAAACACCATATATTTT
V: TRBV2; D: TRBD1; size: -; J: TRBJ2-5; CDR3: CASSSTGGPETQYF; DNA: TGTGCCAGCAGTTCAACAGGGGGCCCAGAGACCCAGTACTTC
V: TRBV2; D: -; size: -; J: TRBJ1-6; CDR3: CASSEAFGPNSPLHF; DNA: TGTGCCAGCAGTGAGGCTTTTGGGCCGAATTCACCCCTCCACTTT
V: TRBV10-3; D: -; size: -; J: TRBJ2-3; CDR3: CATAQGRTDTQYF; DNA: TGTGCCACGGCACAGGGCCGGACAGATACGCAGTATTTT
V: TRBV30; D: -; size: once; J: TRBJ1-1; CDR3: CAWSRGPNTEAFF; DNA: TGTGCCTGGAGTAGGGGTCCGAACACTGAAGCTTTCTTT
V: TRBV19; D: TRBD1; size: -; J: TRBJ2-4; CDR3: CASSIKGQGENIQYF; DNA: TGTGCCAGTAGTATAAAGGGACAGGGTGAAAACATTCAGTACTTC
V: TRBV2; D: TRBD1; size: -; J: TRBJ1-2; CDR3: CASSAGQEANYGYTF; DNA: TGTGCCAGCAGCGCCGGACAGGAAGCTAACTATGGCTACACCTTC
V: TRBV6-5; D: -; size: -; J: TRBJ2-7; CDR3: CASKSSYEQYF; DNA: TGTGCCAGCAAGAGCTCCTACGAGCAGTACTTC
V: TRBV18; D: TRBD1; size: -; J: TRBJ1-1; CDR3: CASSPGQGGTTEAFF; DNA: TGTGCCAGCTCACCCGGACAGGGTGGGACCACTGAAGCTTTCTTT
V: TRBV6-5; D: -; size: -; J: TRBJ1-1; CDR3: CASTEGGGSTAFF; DNA: TGTGCCAGCACCGAGGGAGGAGGGTCGACAGCTTTCTTT
V: TRBV27; D: -; size: -; J: TRBJ1-1; CDR3: CASSTLWGGAFF; DNA: TGTGCCAGCAGCACCCTGTGGGGGGGGGCTTTCTTT
V: TRBV7-3; D: -; size: once; J: TRBJ2-5; CDR3: CASSTGLYSETQYF; DNA: TGTGCCAGCAGCACTGGACTATATTCAGAGACCCAGTACTTC
V: TRBV6-5; D: TRBD1; size: -; J: TRBJ1-1; CDR3: CASARRDTGGEAFF; DNA: TGTGCCAGCGCCCGCAGAGACACAGGGGGGGAGGCTTTCTTT
V: TRBV2; D: -; size: -; J: TRBJ2-7; CDR3: CASTVYGLTREQYF; DNA: TGTGCCAGCACGGTCTATGGTCTAACGAGGGAGCAGTACTTC
V: TRBV19; D: -; size: -; J: TRBJ1-2; CDR3: CASRAGGGYTF; DNA: TGTGCCAGTAGGGCGGGTGGCGGCTACACCTTC
V: TRBV5-4; D: -; size: -; J: TRBJ2-2; CDR3: CASSSRTANTGELFF; DNA: TGTGCCAGCAGCTCGAGGACAGCGAACACCGGGGAGCTGTTTTTT
V: TRBV5-1; D: TRBD1; size: -; J: TRBJ2-1; CDR3: CASSFRQGAYNEQFF; DNA: TGCGCCAGCAGCTTTAGACAGGGGGCCTACAATGAGCAGTTCTTC
V: TRBV5-1; D: -; size: -; J: TRBJ1-1; CDR3: CASSFYGNTEAFF; DNA: TGCGCCAGCAGCTTCTATGGGAACACTGAAGCTTTCTTT
V: TRBV19; D: -; size: -; J: TRBJ1-5; CDR3: CASSIGSSGQPQHF; DNA: TGTGCCAGTAGTATAGGTTCGTCGGGTCAGCCCCAGCATTTT
V: TRBV7-2; D: TRBD2; size: few; J: TRBJ2-1; CDR3: CASSLRLAGYNEQFF; DNA: TGTGCCAGCAGCCTCCGACTAGCGGGGTACAATGAGCAGTTCTTC
V: TRBV5-6; D: TRBD1; size: -; J: TRBJ1-5; CDR3: CASSAVQGAGSNQPQHF; DNA: TGTGCCAGCAGCGCCGTACAGGGGGCAGGTAGCAATCAGCCCCAGCATTTT
V: TRBV9; D: -; size: -; J: TRBJ1-2; CDR3: CASSAGTNPIYGGYTF; DNA: TGTGCCAGCAGCGCCGGGACAAATCCCATTTATGGAGGCTACACCTTC
V: TRBV5-6; D: -; size: few; J: TRBJ2-7; CDR3: CASSDGAYEQYF; DNA: TGTGCCAGCAGCGACGGAGCCTACGAGCAGTACTTC
V: TRBV5-1; D: -; size: -; J: TRBJ1-4; CDR3: CASRSGQQFTTNEKLFF; DNA: TGCGCCAGCAGATCGGGACAACAATTTACAACTAATGAAAAACTGTTTTTT
V: TRBV5-6; D: -; size: -; J: TRBJ1-2; CDR3: CASRLAGASGYTF; DNA: TGTGCCAGCAGACTCGCGGGGGCCTCTGGCTACACCTTC
V: TRBV7-2; D: -; size: once; J: TRBJ1-4; CDR3: CASSLGQKNEKLFF; DNA: TGTGCCAGCAGCTTAGGGCAGAAAAATGAAAAACTGTTTTTT
V: TRBV28; D: -; size: -; J: TRBJ2-6; CDR3: CASSRGTNVLTF; DNA: TGTGCCAGCAGCAGAGGGACCAACGTCCTGACTTTC
V: TRBV7-8; D: TRBD1; size: -; J: TRBJ1-2; CDR3: CASSFRQGDGYTF; DNA: TGTGCCAGCAGCTTCAGACAGGGTGATGGCTACACCTTC
V: TRBV15; D: TRBD1; size: -; J: TRBJ1-4; CDR3: CATSRQTGFNEKLFF; DNA: TGTGCCACCAGCAGACAGACAGGGTTTAATGAAAAACTGTTTTTT
V: TRBV6-5; D: -; size: -; J: TRBJ1-1; CDR3: CASSNGGGITEAFF; DNA: TGTGCCAGCAGTAACGGAGGAGGGATCACTGAAGCTTTCTTT
V: TRBV3-1/TRBV3-2; D: TRBD1; size: -; J: TRBJ1-5; CDR3: CASSPGQGMGQPQHF; DNA: TGTGCCAGCAGTCCTGGACAGGGAATGGGACAGCCCCAGCATTTT
V: TRBV5-1; D: -; size: -; J: TRBJ1-2; CDR3: CASSLAQNYGYTF; DNA: TGCGCCAGCAGCTTGGCGCAGAATTATGGCTACACCTTC
V: TRBV9; D: -; size: -; J: TRBJ1-5; CDR3: CASSVEGEQPQHF; DNA: TGTGCCAGCAGCGTCGAAGGGGAACAGCCCCAGCATTTT